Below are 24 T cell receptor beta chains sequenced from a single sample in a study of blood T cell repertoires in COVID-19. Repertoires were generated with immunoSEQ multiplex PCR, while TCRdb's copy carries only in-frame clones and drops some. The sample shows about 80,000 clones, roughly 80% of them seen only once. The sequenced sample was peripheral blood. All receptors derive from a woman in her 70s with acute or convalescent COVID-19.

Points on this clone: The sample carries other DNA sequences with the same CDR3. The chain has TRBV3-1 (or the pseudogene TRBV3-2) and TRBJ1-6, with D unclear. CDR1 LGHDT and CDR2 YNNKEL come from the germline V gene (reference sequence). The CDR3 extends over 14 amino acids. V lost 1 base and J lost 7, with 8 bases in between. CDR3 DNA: TGTGCCAGCAGCCAAGGCCGGAGCAATTCACCCCTCCACTTT. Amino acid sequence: CASSQGRSNSPLHF.

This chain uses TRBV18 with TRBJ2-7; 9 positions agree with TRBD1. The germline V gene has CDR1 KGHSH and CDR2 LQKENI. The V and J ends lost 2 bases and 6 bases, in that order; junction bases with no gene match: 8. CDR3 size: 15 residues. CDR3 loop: CASSPFRTGEVEQYF. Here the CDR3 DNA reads TGTGCCAGCTCACCATTCCGGACAGGGGAGGTCGAGCAGTACTTC.

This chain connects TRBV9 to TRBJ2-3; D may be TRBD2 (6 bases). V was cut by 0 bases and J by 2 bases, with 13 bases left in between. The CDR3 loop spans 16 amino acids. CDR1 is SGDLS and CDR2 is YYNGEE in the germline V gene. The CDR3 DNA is TGTGCCAGCAGCGTAGGTGGCGGGATAACCACAGATACGCAGTATTTT. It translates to CASSVGGGITTDTQYF.

The CDR3 sequence: CAWSDGGRRAGGPVNEQFF. CDR3 nucleotide sequence: TGTGCCTGGAGTGACGGTGGACGGCGAGCGGGAGGGCCTGTCAATGAGCAGTTCTTC. The chain joins TRBV30 to TRBJ2-1; 10 bases line up with TRBD2. The CDR3 length is 19 residues. CDR1 is GTSNPN, CDR2 SVGIG, per germline (reference sequence). V trimming: 1 base; J trimming: 6 bases; junction bases outside the gene matches: 18.

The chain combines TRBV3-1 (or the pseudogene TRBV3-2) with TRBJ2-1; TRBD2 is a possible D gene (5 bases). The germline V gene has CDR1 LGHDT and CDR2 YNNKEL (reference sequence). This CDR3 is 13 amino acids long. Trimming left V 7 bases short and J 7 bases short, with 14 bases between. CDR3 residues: CASIPGLLNEQFF. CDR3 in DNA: TGTGCCAGCATCCCCGGACTCCTAAATGAGCAGTTCTTC.

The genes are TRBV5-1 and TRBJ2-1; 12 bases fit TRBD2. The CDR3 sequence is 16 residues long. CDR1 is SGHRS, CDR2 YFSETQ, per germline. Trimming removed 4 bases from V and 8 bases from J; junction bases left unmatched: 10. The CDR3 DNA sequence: TGCGCCAGCAGCCGGGTTCTAGCGGGAGGGACAGATGAGCAGTTCTTC. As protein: CASSRVLAGGTDEQFF.

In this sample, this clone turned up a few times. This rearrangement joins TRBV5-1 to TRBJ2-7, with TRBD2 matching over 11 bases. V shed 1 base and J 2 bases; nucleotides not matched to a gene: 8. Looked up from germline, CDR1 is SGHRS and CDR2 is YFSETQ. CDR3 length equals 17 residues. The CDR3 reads CASSLTIGLAGAYEQYF. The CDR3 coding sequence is TGCGCCAGCAGCTTGACAATCGGACTAGCGGGTGCCTACGAGCAGTACTTC.

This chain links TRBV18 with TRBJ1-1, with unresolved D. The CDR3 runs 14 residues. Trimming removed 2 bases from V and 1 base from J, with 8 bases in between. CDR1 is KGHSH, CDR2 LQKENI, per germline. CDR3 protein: CASSPGTRNTEAFF. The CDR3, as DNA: TGTGCCAGCTCACCAGGTACGAGGAACACTGAAGCTTTCTTT.

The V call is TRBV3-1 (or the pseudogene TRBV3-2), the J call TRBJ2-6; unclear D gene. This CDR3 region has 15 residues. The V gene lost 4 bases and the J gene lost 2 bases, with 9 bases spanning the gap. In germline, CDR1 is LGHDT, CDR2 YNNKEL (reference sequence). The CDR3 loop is CASSLSEAGANVLTF. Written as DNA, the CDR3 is TGTGCCAGCAGCCTTTCAGAAGCTGGGGCCAACGTCCTGACTTTC.

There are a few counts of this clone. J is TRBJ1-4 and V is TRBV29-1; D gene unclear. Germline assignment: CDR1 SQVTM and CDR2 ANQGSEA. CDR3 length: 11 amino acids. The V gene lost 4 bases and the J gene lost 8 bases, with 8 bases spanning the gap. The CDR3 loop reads CSVGGEEKLFF. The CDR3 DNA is TGCAGCGTTGGCGGGGAGGAAAAACTGTTTTTT. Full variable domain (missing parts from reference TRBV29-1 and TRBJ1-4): SAVISQKPSRDICQRGTSLTIQCQVDSQVTMMFWYRQQPGQSLTLIATANQGSEATYESGFVIDKFPISRPNLTFSTLTVSNMSPEDSSIYLCSVGGEEKLFFGSGTQLSVL.

CDR3 nucleotides: TGCGCCAGCAGCTTGACGGGAGCGGAAAATGAGCAGTTCTTC. Translating it yields CASSLTGAENEQFF. This rearrangement joins TRBV5-1 to TRBJ2-1; TRBD2 might be the D (6 bases). From germline, CDR1 is SGHRS and CDR2 YFSETQ. This CDR3 comprises 14 residues. Trimming cost V 1 base and J 7 bases, with 12 bases left between them.

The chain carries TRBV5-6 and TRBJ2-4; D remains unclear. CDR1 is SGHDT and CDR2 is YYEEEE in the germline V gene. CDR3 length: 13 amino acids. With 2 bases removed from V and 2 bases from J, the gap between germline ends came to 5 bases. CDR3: CASSFSSKNIQYF. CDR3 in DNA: TGTGCCAGCAGCTTTAGCTCCAAAAACATTCAGTACTTC.

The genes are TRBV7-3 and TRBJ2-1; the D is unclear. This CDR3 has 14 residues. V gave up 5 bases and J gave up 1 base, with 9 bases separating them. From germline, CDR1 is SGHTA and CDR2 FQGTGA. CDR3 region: CASSASGSYNEQFF. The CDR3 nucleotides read TGTGCCAGCAGCGCATCCGGGTCCTACAATGAGCAGTTCTTC.

CDR3 residues: CASRPGVMNTEAFF. The CDR3 DNA sequence: TGTGCCAGCAGACCAGGGGTCATGAACACTGAAGCTTTCTTT. V gene TRBV27 combines with J gene TRBJ1-1; TRBD1 is a possible D gene (6 bases). With 6 bases removed from V and 0 bases from J, the gap between germline ends came to 11 bases. The CDR3 spans 14 residues. Germline loops: CDR1 MNHEY, CDR2 SMNVEV (reference sequence).

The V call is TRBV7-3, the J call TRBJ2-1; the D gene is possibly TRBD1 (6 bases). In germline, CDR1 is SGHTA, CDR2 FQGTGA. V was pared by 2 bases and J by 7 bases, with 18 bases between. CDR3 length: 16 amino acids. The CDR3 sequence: CASSLYTGNFRNEQFF. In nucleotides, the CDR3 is TGTGCCAGCAGCTTATATACAGGGAATTTTAGGAATGAGCAGTTCTTC.

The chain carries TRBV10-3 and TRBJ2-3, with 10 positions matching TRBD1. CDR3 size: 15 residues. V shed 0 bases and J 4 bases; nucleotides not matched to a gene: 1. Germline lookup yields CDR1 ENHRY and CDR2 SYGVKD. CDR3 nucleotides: TGTGCCATCAGTGAGTCGGACAGGGGGGCAGATACGCAGTATTTT. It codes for CAISESDRGADTQYF.

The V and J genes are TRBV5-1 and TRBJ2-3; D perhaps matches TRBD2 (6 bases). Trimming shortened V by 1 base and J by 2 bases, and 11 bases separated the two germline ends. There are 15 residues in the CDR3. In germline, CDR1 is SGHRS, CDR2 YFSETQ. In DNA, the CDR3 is TGCGCCAGCAGCTTGCATGGGAGGTCCACAGATACGCAGTATTTT. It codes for CASSLHGRSTDTQYF.

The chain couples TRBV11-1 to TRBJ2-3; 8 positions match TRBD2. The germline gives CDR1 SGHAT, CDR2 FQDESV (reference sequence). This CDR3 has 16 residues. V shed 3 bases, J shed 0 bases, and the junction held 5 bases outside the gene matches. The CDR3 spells CASSFIAGLSTDTQYF. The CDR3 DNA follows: TGTGCCAGCAGCTTCATAGCGGGACTAAGCACAGATACGCAGTATTTT.

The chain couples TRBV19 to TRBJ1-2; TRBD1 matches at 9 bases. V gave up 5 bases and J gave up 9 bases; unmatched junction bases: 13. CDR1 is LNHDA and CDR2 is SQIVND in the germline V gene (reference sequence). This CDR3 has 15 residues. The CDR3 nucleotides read TGTGCCAGTAGTCTCGACAGGGGGGTTTCGTCTCGCTACACCTTC. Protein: CASSLDRGVSSRYTF.

The CDR3 nucleotides are TGTGCCAGCAGGCCGGGGGGAGAGGGCTATGGCTACACCTTC. Its protein product is CASRPGGEGYGYTF. The V and J genes are TRBV25-1 and TRBJ1-2, with a weak D call TRBD1 (5 bases). V lost 6 bases and J 4 bases, leaving 15 bases between the germline ends. The CDR3 runs 14 residues. Looked up from germline, CDR1 is MGHDK and CDR2 is SYGVNS.

The CDR3 bases are TGTGCCAGCAGCCCATACAGGGCCAAAGGCTATGGCTACACCTTC. Translating it yields CASSPYRAKGYGYTF. This sequence joins TRBV3-1 (or the pseudogene TRBV3-2) and TRBJ1-2; tentatively, D is TRBD1 (6 bases). Trimming stripped 4 bases from V and 4 bases from J, with 16 bases between. CDR1 is LGHDT and CDR2 is YNNKEL in the germline V gene (reference sequence). CDR3 length: 15 residues.

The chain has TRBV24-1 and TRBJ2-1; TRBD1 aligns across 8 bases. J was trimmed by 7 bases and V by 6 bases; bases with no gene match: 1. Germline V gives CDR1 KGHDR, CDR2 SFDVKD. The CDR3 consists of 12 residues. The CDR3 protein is CATSRTGNEQFF. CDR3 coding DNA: TGTGCCACCAGTCGGACAGGGAATGAGCAGTTCTTC.

The DNA of the CDR3 is TGCGCCAGCAGCTTGGCCGGAGCCGTATATGGAAACACCATATATTTT. As protein: CASSLAGAVYGNTIYF. The genes are TRBV5-1 and TRBJ1-3; D is uncertain. CDR1 is SGHRS and CDR2 is YFSETQ in the germline V gene. The CDR3 runs 16 residues. Trimming pared 0 bases from V and 3 bases from J, leaving 13 bases between.

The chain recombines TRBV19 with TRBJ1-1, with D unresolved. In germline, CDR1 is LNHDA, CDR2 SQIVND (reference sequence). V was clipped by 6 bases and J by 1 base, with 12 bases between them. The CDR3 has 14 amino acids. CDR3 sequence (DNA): TGTGCCAGTAGCAATACAGCTGGGAACACTGAAGCTTTCTTT. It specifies CASSNTAGNTEAFF.